These 5 T cell receptor beta chains were all obtained from the same sample, sequenced in a study of shared clonotypes between healthy human individuals. Some clones are missing from TCRdb's copy, which holds only in-frame ones; the method was immunoSEQ multiplex PCR. The sample has 2 million to 2.5 million clones, 85% to 95% seen once. The sample comprised naive CD4+ T cells from PBMCs. Subset defined: CD45RA+ positively selected. The receptors originated from a young man in good health. Some clones in this sample may be carry-over from other donors' samples.

The chain is built from TRBV5-6 and TRBJ2-1; the D is unclear. There are 16 residues in the CDR3. With 0 bases removed from V and 2 bases from J, the gap between germline ends came to 12 bases. Germline loops: CDR1 SGHDT, CDR2 YYEEEE. This CDR3 reads CASSLEGGPTYNEQFF. CDR3 nucleotide sequence: TGTGCCAGCAGCTTGGAGGGTGGGCCTACCTACAATGAGCAGTTCTTC.

The V and J genes are TRBV5-6 and TRBJ2-3, with 11 nucleotides matching TRBD1. The V gene's germline CDR1 is SGHDT and CDR2 YYEEEE. Germline trimming cut 5 bases from V and 7 bases from J; bases unmatched to any gene: 6. CDR3 length equals 14 residues. The CDR3 is CASSSGTGGNTQYF. Here the CDR3 DNA reads TGTGCCAGCAGTTCCGGGACAGGGGGAAATACGCAGTATTTT.

DNA of the CDR3: TGTGCCAGCAGCATGGGAGACCGATACCCCCACACCTTC. This codes for CASSMGDRYPHTF. The genes are TRBV5-8 and TRBJ1-2; D uncertain. Germline-derived CDR1 and CDR2 are SGHTS and YDEGEE. V shed 4 bases and J shed 12 bases, with 19 bases lying between them. The CDR3 is 13 residues long.

As concerns this clone: Other DNA sequences in this specimen translate into the identical CDR3. V usage is TRBV5-1 and J usage is TRBJ2-3; 7 bases are shared with TRBD2. The length of the CDR3 is 16 residues. Unmatched junction bases numbered 6, after V lost 2 bases and J lost 0 bases. CDR1 is SGHRS, CDR2 YFSETQ, per germline. The CDR3 reads CASSFGLADSTDTQYF. DNA for the CDR3: TGCGCCAGCAGCTTCGGGCTAGCGGATAGCACAGATACGCAGTATTTT.

This clone was recorded a few times. The V and J genes are TRBV21-1 and TRBJ1-1; the D call of TRBD1 is as the table states it, not checked on the DNA. TRBV21-1 counts as a pseudogene. The CDR3 extends over 13 amino acids. CDR3: CASSRDRGCEAFF. The CDR3 DNA sequence: TGTGCCAGCAGCAGGGACAGGGGGTGCGAAGCTTTCTTT.